The subject of this entry is one TCR beta chain. The entry originates in a study of T cells expressing NK-cell markers. Overall study context: Of eight sequenced donors, seven were HCMV-seropositive and one HCMV-seronegative.

TCRdb derives one entry per CDR3 protein from the 5' RACE reads, leaving out DNA. The table for this sample gives about 110,000 distinct CDR3 sequences. The sequence was collected from a woman aged 18 to 75 in good health. The material sequenced was blood T cells: a sorted CD56 or NKG2C T cell subset, CD4+ or CD8+ T cells, or bulk PBMC T cells (not recorded which).

This chain's CDR3 is CASSPQPSGRLSGDNEQFF. The rearrangement uses TRBV5-1 and TRBJ2-1; there is no DNA to check the TCRdb D call of TRBD2. Germline loops: CDR1 SGHRS, CDR2 YFSETQ. This CDR3 is 19 amino acids long.